These 27 T cell receptor beta chains originate from one sample sequenced in a study of shared clonotypes between healthy human individuals. The assay was immunoSEQ multiplex PCR, and TCRdb's table has in-frame clones only and misses some. This repertoire shows about 480,000 clones, about 79% found once; its top ten account for about an eighth. What was sequenced was PBMCs. These receptors all stem from a woman aged 40 to 50 in good health. Some clones in this sample may be carry-over from other donors' samples.

V gene TRBV7-2 combines with J gene TRBJ2-7; a weak D match, TRBD2 (6 bases). Near its end, the DNA agrees better with TRBJ2-5, so the J call may be wrong. Germline V gene lookup returns CDR1 SGHTA and CDR2 FQGNSA. CDR3 length: 15 residues. This CDR3 reads CASSYPGTQQETQYF. CDR3 DNA: TGTGCCAGCAGCTACCCCGGGACTCAGCAAGAGACCCAGTACTTC.

The V gene is TRBV6-1, the J gene TRBJ2-1, with 11 bases aligning to TRBD1. The J segment lost 9 bases and the V segment lost 5 bases, leaving 9 bases of the junction unmatched. Germline V gene sequence: CDR1 MNHNS, CDR2 SASEGT. CDR3 size: 15 residues. CDR3 sequence reads: CASSLNPGQGGEQFF. The CDR3 DNA reads TGTGCCAGCAGTCTCAACCCGGGACAGGGGGGTGAGCAGTTCTTC.

This chain links TRBV4-2 with TRBJ2-3; 10 bases are a match to TRBD2. Trimming cost V 3 bases and J 2 bases; bases outside gene matches: 11. The germline gives CDR1 LGHNA, CDR2 YNFKEQ. This CDR3 is 18 amino acids long. CDR3 DNA sequence: TGTGCCAGCAGCCAGGCTTTGAGAGCGGGAGGGCCCACAGATACGCAGTATTTT. This codes for CASSQALRAGGPTDTQYF.

To note about this clone: Other nucleotide sequences from this sample produce the same CDR3. This chain connects TRBV7-2 to TRBJ2-7; D is uncertain. Germline values: CDR1 SGHTA, CDR2 FQGNSA. Trimming took 2 bases from V and 4 from J, leaving 6 bases between them. The CDR3 has 12 residues. CDR3 sequence reads: CASSLQGYEQYF. DNA of the CDR3: TGTGCCAGCAGCTTACAAGGATACGAGCAGTACTTC.

The chain has TRBV7-9 and TRBJ2-1; 8 bases are a match to TRBD1. The germline gives CDR1 SEHNR, CDR2 FQNEAQ (reference sequence). The trim removed 5 bases at V and 9 bases at J, leaving 9 bases unmatched. CDR3 length: 14 amino acids. CDR3 sequence reads: CASSPTGQGTEQFF. The DNA for the CDR3 is TGTGCCAGCAGCCCGACCGGACAGGGCACTGAGCAGTTCTTC.

The rearrangement links TRBV6-5 to TRBJ1-1; D may be TRBD1 (6 bases). V lost 3 bases and J lost 8, with 13 bases in between. The CDR3 spans 13 residues. Germline values: CDR1 MNHEY, CDR2 SVGAGI. Here the CDR3 reads CASSYGGGGEAFF. The CDR3, as DNA: TGTGCCAGCAGTTATGGGGGGGGCGGAGAAGCTTTCTTT.

This chain connects TRBV27 to TRBJ2-7, with 12 bases lining up with TRBD2. The CDR3 is made up of 16 amino acids. CDR1 is MNHEY and CDR2 is SMNVEV in the germline V gene (reference sequence). The V gene end was trimmed by 7 bases and the J gene end by 7 bases; junction bases not matched to a gene: 14. The CDR3 nucleotides read TGTGCCAGCAAGCAGGTAATCGGACTAGCGGGAAGAGAGCAGTACTTC. Translated: CASKQVIGLAGREQYF.

This sequence joins TRBV28 and TRBJ2-5; a possible D gene is TRBD2 (7 bases). The germline gives CDR1 MDHEN, CDR2 SYDVKM. V dropped 6 bases and J dropped 2 bases, with 16 bases sitting between them. CDR3 length: 15 residues. CDR3 sequence: CASSLGGGFQETQYF. The CDR3 DNA sequence: TGTGCCAGCAGCCTAGGGGGAGGGTTTCAAGAGACCCAGTACTTC. The complete variable domain, with remaining parts taken from reference TRBV28 and TRBJ2-5, reads DVKVTQSSRYLVKRTGEKVFLECVQDMDHENMFWYRQDPGLGLRLIYFSYDVKMKEKGDIPEGYSVSREKKERFSLILESASTNQTSMYLCASSLGGGFQETQYFGPGTRLLVL.

The V and J genes are TRBV4-3 and TRBJ2-7, with D perhaps matching TRBD2 (7 bases). This CDR3 comprises 18 residues. Trimming removed 0 bases at V and 2 bases at J, with 20 bases between. Germline V gives CDR1 LGHNA, CDR2 YSLEER. CDR3 in DNA: TGCGCCAGCAGCCAAGAGGTCTGGGGGGCGGGAGTGACCTACGAGCAGTACTTC. This codes for CASSQEVWGAGVTYEQYF.

This chain uses TRBV11-2 with TRBJ2-4; D unresolved. The CDR3 extends over 17 amino acids. Germline V CDR1 and CDR2: SGHAT, FQNNGV. V was clipped by 5 bases and J by 0 bases, with 17 bases between them. The CDR3 spells CASSPAPHSLAKNIQYF. The DNA for the CDR3 is TGTGCCAGCAGCCCAGCTCCTCACAGCCTAGCCAAAAACATTCAGTACTTC.

The CDR3 loop reads CASRRSDSSYNEQFF. The CDR3 DNA reads as TGTGCCAGCAGGCGCAGTGATAGCTCCTACAATGAGCAGTTCTTC. The rearrangement joins TRBV2 to TRBJ2-1; no clear D gene. CDR1 is SNHLY, CDR2 FYNNEI, per germline. This CDR3 region has 15 residues. V lost 6 bases to trimming and J lost 0 bases, with 12 bases between them. Full variable domain (remainder filled in from reference TRBV2 and TRBJ2-1): EPEVTQTPSHQVTQMGQEVILRCVPISNHLYFYWYRQILGQKVEFLVSFYNNEISEKSEIFDDQFSVERPDGSNFTLKIRSTKLEDSAMYFCASRRSDSSYNEQFFGPGTRLTVL.

The chain joins TRBV28 to TRBJ2-7, with 10 positions matching TRBD1. With 5 bases clipped from V and 5 bases from J, the junction kept 6 bases outside the gene matches. Germline V lookup: CDR1 MDHEN, CDR2 SYDVKM. The length of the CDR3 is 14 residues. CDR3 nucleotide sequence: TGTGCCAGCAGTCCCGGACAGGGGGGCCACGAGCAGTACTTC. Protein product: CASSPGQGGHEQYF. Full variable domain (missing parts from reference TRBV28 and TRBJ2-7): DVKVTQSSRYLVKRTGEKVFLECVQDMDHENMFWYRQDPGLGLRLIYFSYDVKMKEKGDIPEGYSVSREKKERFSLILESASTNQTSMYLCASSPGQGGHEQYFGPGTRLTVT.

The chain links TRBV4-2 to TRBJ2-2; 8 nucleotides agree with TRBD2. Losses at the gene ends were 9 bases for V and 6 bases for J; bases not matched to a gene: 15. CDR3 size: 16 residues. The V gene's germline CDR1 is LGHNA and CDR2 YNFKEQ. Here the CDR3 reads CASTGGAGVISGELFF. CDR3 sequence (DNA): TGTGCCAGTACTGGGGGAGCGGGAGTGATTTCCGGGGAGCTGTTTTTT.

The V and J genes are TRBV6-4 and TRBJ2-1; D possibly corresponds to TRBD2 (5 bases). The germline gives CDR1 MRHNA, CDR2 SNTAGT. V was shortened by 6 bases and J by 9 bases, with 15 bases between the two germline ends. The CDR3 runs 13 residues. The CDR3 spells CASSLTTTSEQFF. The CDR3 DNA reads TGTGCCAGCAGCTTGACTACTACTAGTGAGCAGTTCTTC.

The chain uses TRBV4-3 and TRBJ2-1, with 9 bases fitting TRBD2. The V gene's germline CDR1 is LGHNA and CDR2 YSLEER. The CDR3 loop spans 17 amino acids. V was clipped by 4 bases and J by 4 bases; unmatched bases: 11. CDR3 residues: CASSPMGSGRWYNEQFF. For the CDR3, the DNA is TGCGCCAGCAGCCCAATGGGTAGCGGGAGATGGTACAATGAGCAGTTCTTC.

V usage is TRBV6-1 and J usage is TRBJ1-1; the D is unclear. CDR3 size: 13 residues. CDR1 and CDR2 from the germline V gene are MNHNS and SASEGT. The V end was cut by 8 bases, the J end by 1 base, with 11 bases between. CDR3 sequence reads: CASSSAENTEAFF. The DNA for the CDR3 is TGTGCCAGCTCCTCAGCCGAGAACACTGAAGCTTTCTTT.

The rearrangement joins TRBV15 to TRBJ2-1; D is tentatively TRBD1 or TRBD2 (5 bases each). V shed 5 bases and J shed 10 bases, with 15 bases lying between them. The germline gives CDR1 LNHNV, CDR2 YYDKDF (reference sequence). The CDR3 runs to 13 residues. CDR3 residues: CATSWDPGVEQFF. Here the CDR3 DNA reads TGTGCCACCAGCTGGGACCCCGGGGTGGAGCAGTTCTTC. The full variable domain, rest sourced from reference TRBV15 and TRBJ2-1, is DAMVIQNPRYQVTQFGKPVTLSCSQTLNHNVMYWYQQKSSQAPKLLFHYYDKDFNNEADTPDNFQSRRPNTSFCFLDIRSPGLGDTAMYLCATSWDPGVEQFFGPGTRLTVL.

The chain employs TRBV7-3 and TRBJ2-1; D is unresolved. From germline, CDR1 is SGHTA and CDR2 FQGTGA. The CDR3 covers 13 residues. The V end lost 3 bases, the J end lost 8 bases, and 11 bases lay between the germline ends. The CDR3 here is CASSFRPSHEQFF. The CDR3 DNA reads TGTGCCAGCAGCTTCCGCCCCTCCCATGAGCAGTTCTTC.

The genes are TRBV15 and TRBJ2-5; 8 bases align to TRBD1. V shed 1 base and J 5 bases; nucleotides not matched to a gene: 3. Per germline, CDR1 LNHNV and CDR2 YYDKDF (reference sequence). This CDR3 is 14 amino acids long. The CDR3, as DNA: TGTGCCACCAGCAGAGGACAGGGGTCGGAGACCCAGTACTTC. It translates to CATSRGQGSETQYF.

In DNA form, the CDR3 reads TGTGCAAGTCGCTTAATCAGAGAGGCTCCTAACTCCTACGAGCAGTACTTC. Protein sequence: CASRLIREAPNSYEQYF. This chain uses TRBV12-2 with TRBJ2-7; TRBD2, as called in the table, went unchecked against the DNA. TRBV12-2 corresponds to a pseudogene. This CDR3 is built from 17 residues.

Details on this clone: A much larger clone differs by one base, so this may be a read error. Other DNA sequences in this specimen translate into the identical CDR3. The chain couples TRBV5-6 to TRBJ2-7, with D unclear. The V and J ends lost 0 bases and 3 bases respectively, with 13 bases between them. Germline CDR1 is SGHDT and CDR2 is YYEEEE. This CDR3 contains 15 residues. The CDR3 spells CASSLAPSWVYEQYF. As DNA, the CDR3 is TGTGCCAGCAGCTTGGCACCTAGTTGGGTCTACGAGCAGTACTTC.

The chain uses TRBV30 and TRBJ1-1, with D hard to call. The ends were cut back, 1 base at V and 1 base at J, with 4 bases in the middle. The length of the CDR3 is 12 residues. Looked up from germline, CDR1 is GTSNPN and CDR2 is SVGIG (reference sequence). The CDR3 region has the DNA TGTGCCTGGAGTGGGGGGAACACTGAAGCTTTCTTT. Its protein is CAWSGGNTEAFF.

V is TRBV2 and J is TRBJ2-3; 12 bases fit TRBD2. CDR1 is SNHLY, CDR2 FYNNEI, per germline. With V trimmed by 11 bases and J by 5 bases, 8 bases remained unmatched. The CDR3 consists of 14 residues. The CDR3 region has the DNA TGTGCCGGTCTACCGGGACTAGCGGGAGATACGCAGTATTTT. Its translation is CAGLPGLAGDTQYF.

The gene calls are TRBV28 and TRBJ2-7; TRBD2 aligns across 9 bases. This CDR3 spans 15 amino acids. Germline V lookup: CDR1 MDHEN, CDR2 SYDVKM. CDR3 sequence reads: CASSAGGPPRDEQYF. The CDR3 DNA follows: TGTGCAAGTAGTGCGGGAGGGCCGCCTCGGGACGAGCAGTACTTC.

J is TRBJ1-4 and V is TRBV19, with D uncertain. The CDR3 length is 13 residues. Germline CDR1 and CDR2: LNHDA and SQIVND (reference sequence). Trimming took 3 bases from V and 6 from J, leaving 8 bases between them. The CDR3 bases are TGTGCCAGTAGTATTTCCAGCTATGAAAAACTGTTTTTT. Translating gives CASSISSYEKLFF.

The chain has TRBV23-1 and TRBJ2-7; perhaps TRBD1 as D (8 bases). TRBV23-1 is known as an ORF, though its function is uncertain. V lost 4 bases to trimming and J lost 3 bases, with 16 bases between them. The CDR3 is 15 amino acids. In DNA form, the CDR3 reads TGCGCCAGCAGTCGGGCTACAGGGGGGGTCTACGAGCAGTACTTC. Amino acids: CASSRATGGVYEQYF.

The chain joins TRBV2 to TRBJ2-6, with D hard to call. V was shortened by 6 bases and J by 0 bases, with 6 bases between the two germline ends. Germline V gene data show CDR1 as SNHLY and CDR2 as FYNNEI. This CDR3 has 14 amino acids. The CDR3 is CASRQSSGANVLTF. The DNA of the CDR3 is TGTGCCAGCAGGCAGAGCTCTGGGGCCAACGTCCTGACTTTC.